A selection of T cell receptor beta chains follows, all from one sample in a study of OX40 agonist ivuxolimab in advanced cancers. Libraries were prepared by immunoSEQ multiplex PCR; TCRdb keeps only in-frame clonotypes and omits some of them. The sample yields about 71,000 clones, 94% seen once. Here the sequenced sample was CD4+ or CD8+ T cells sorted from blood, taken in a trial of the OX40 agonist ivuxolimab. These receptors were collected from an adult with an advanced solid tumor such as melanoma, head and neck, liver or kidney cancer. The CDR3 runs from the conserved cysteine through the conserved F or W. A D gene is named only where the DNA matches it firmly. Some rows mark clone size as missing; the rest say once, few, many or name a class of expanded clone.

cdr3_nt cdr3_aa v_call d_call j_call clone_size
TGTGCCAGCAGCCAAAGGGAAGGCACTGAAGCTTTCTTT CASSQREGTEAFF TRBV4-2 - TRBJ1-1 -
TGTGCCAGCAGTTTCCGGGACAGGGGGGACCCAGGCTATGGCTACACCTTC CASSFRDRGDPGYGYTF TRBV27 TRBD1 TRBJ1-2 -
TGTGCCAGCTTGGACAGGGGCACAGATACGCAGTATTTT CASLDRGTDTQYF TRBV28 TRBD1 TRBJ2-3 -
TGTGCCAGCAGTGACGGCTCCAACACCGGGGAGCTGTTTTTT CASSDGSNTGELFF TRBV2 - TRBJ2-2 -
TGTGCCAGTCTCAACGGGGCGGTGAACACCGGGGAGCTGTTTTTT CASLNGAVNTGELFF TRBV2 - TRBJ2-2 -
TGTGCCAGCAGTCAAGAACCGGGCGCTGGAACCGGGGAGCTGTTTTTT CASSQEPGAGTGELFF TRBV11-3 - TRBJ2-2 -
TGTGCCAGCAGTTTTCGTAGCAATCAGCCCCAGCATTTT CASSFRSNQPQHF TRBV27 - TRBJ1-5 -
TGCAGTGCTAAGCAAGGGAATGAGCAGTTCTTC CSAKQGNEQFF TRBV20-1 - TRBJ2-1 -
TGTGCCAGTAAAGAGGGGAACACTGAAGCTTTCTTT CASKEGNTEAFF TRBV19 - TRBJ1-1 few
TGTGCCAGCAGCTTGCGAGGTTCTGGAAACACCATATATTTT CASSLRGSGNTIYF TRBV5-4 - TRBJ1-3 few
TGTGCCAGTAGTATACAGGGTAGCATCCACGAGCAGTACTTC CASSIQGSIHEQYF TRBV19 - TRBJ2-7 -
TGTGCCAGCAGCGCTAAAAGGGAGACCGGGGAGCTGTTTTTT CASSAKRETGELFF TRBV9 - TRBJ2-2 -
TGTGCCAGCAGGTCGGTCGTCAGTCTCGATGGCTACACCTTC CASRSVVSLDGYTF TRBV6-1 - TRBJ1-2 -
TGTGCCAGCAGCGCCCACCCTGGGGACACTGAAGCTTTCTTT CASSAHPGDTEAFF TRBV9 - TRBJ1-1 -
TGCGCCAGCAGCCCCGAGGGGGGGGGAGTAAACTATGGCTACACCTTC CASSPEGGGVNYGYTF TRBV4-1 - TRBJ1-2 -
TGTGCCACCTCCTATGGTTCGGCTGAAGCTTTCTTT CATSYGSAEAFF TRBV19 - TRBJ1-1 -
TGTGCCAGCGCATTTGGGGTAGGGTTTGCGAATGAGCAGTTCTTC CASAFGVGFANEQFF TRBV7-2 - TRBJ2-1 -
TGCACCAGCTCCCGAGACTGCGGAGGACCAGATACGCAGTATTTT CTSSRDCGGPDTQYF TRBV1 - TRBJ2-3 -
TGTGCCAGCAGCGTAGGGACAGGGTCGAGGAATGAGCAGTTCTTC CASSVGTGSRNEQFF TRBV9 TRBD1 TRBJ2-1 -
TGTGCCAGCAAAAAAGATACGGCTACTGAAGCTTTCTTT CASKKDTATEAFF TRBV5-4 - TRBJ1-1 -
TGCAGCGTTGAGGGGGGACTAGCGGGCAGATACAATGAGCAGTTCTTC CSVEGGLAGRYNEQFF TRBV29-1 TRBD2 TRBJ2-1 -
TGTGCCAGCAGCCCATACAGGGAACTCGATCAGCCCCAGCATTTT CASSPYRELDQPQHF TRBV6-6 - TRBJ1-5 -
TGTGCCAGCAGCCCGGACAGTTTCTATGGCTACACCTTC CASSPDSFYGYTF TRBV6-5 - TRBJ1-2 -
TGTGCCAGTATGTACGGCGGGAAAGCTTTCTTT CASMYGGKAFF TRBV19 - TRBJ1-1 -
TGTGCCAGCACCCCTGTACAGGGGGCGAAGGGGGGGACTGGGGAGCAGTACTTC CASTPVQGAKGGTGEQYF TRBV28 TRBD1 TRBJ2-7 -
TGCGCCAGCAGCCTAAGGGGAGGGGATCAGCCCCAGCATTTT CASSLRGGDQPQHF TRBV5-1 - TRBJ1-5 -
TGCGCCAGCAGCCAAGACCGGGGGTGGGAGACCCAGTACTTC CASSQDRGWETQYF TRBV4-1 - TRBJ2-5 -
TGTGCCAGCAGGCCCGAGGGAACCGGGGAGCTGTTTTTT CASRPEGTGELFF TRBV5-4 - TRBJ2-2 -
TGTGCCAGCAGCGTAGAAGGACAGCTACCTAACTATGGCTACACCTTC CASSVEGQLPNYGYTF TRBV9 - TRBJ1-2 -
TGTGCCAGCAGTTACCCCCGGGACACTGAAGCTTTCTTT CASSYPRDTEAFF TRBV6-5 - TRBJ1-1 -
TGTGCCAGCAGCAACTCCTACGAGCAGTACTTC CASSNSYEQYF TRBV7-8 - TRBJ2-7 -
TGTGCCAGCAGTTCCTGGACAGGGGAAAGCGGGAGAGTCTACGAGCAGTACTTC CASSSWTGESGRVYEQYF TRBV27 - TRBJ2-7 -
TGTGCCAGCAGCCTTCCGCCTAGCGGGAAAGACACAGATACGCAGTATTTT CASSLPPSGKDTDTQYF TRBV28 TRBD2 TRBJ2-3 -
TGCGCCAGCAGCTCGCATGGGACTAGCGGGAGTTTGGAGGAGACCCAGTACTTC CASSSHGTSGSLEETQYF TRBV5-1 TRBD2 TRBJ2-5 -
TGTGCCAGCAGCTTAGCGCGAGGAGAACCCACCGGGGAGCTGTTTTTT CASSLARGEPTGELFF TRBV7-6 - TRBJ2-2 -
TGCAGCCTACGACGGCAAGAGACCCAGTACTTC CSLRRQETQYF TRBV29-1 - TRBJ2-5 -
TGCGCCAGCAGCCAAGCTAGCGGGGGCACCTACGAGCAGTACTTC CASSQASGGTYEQYF TRBV4-3 TRBD2 TRBJ2-7 -
TGTGCCAGCAGCCAAGAGTCTGGGGGCCGATCCTATGGCTACACCTTC CASSQESGGRSYGYTF TRBV4-2 - TRBJ1-2 -
TGCAGCGTTGAAGTGGGAGGGATGAACATTCAGTACTTC CSVEVGGMNIQYF TRBV29-1 TRBD2 TRBJ2-4 -
TGTGCCAGCAGTATTTCAGGGGGTCATGGCTACACCTTC CASSISGGHGYTF TRBV5-4 TRBD1 TRBJ1-2 -
TGTGCCACCTATGGTGCAGGGAGGAACACTGAAGCTTTCTTT CATYGAGRNTEAFF TRBV27 - TRBJ1-1 -
TGTGCCAGCAGCCCCTCGGGGGGATACGAGCAGTACTTC CASSPSGGYEQYF TRBV6-5 TRBD2 TRBJ2-7 -
TGTGCCAGCAGCGTAGGTCTAGACTCCTACGAGCAGTACTTC CASSVGLDSYEQYF TRBV9 - TRBJ2-7 -
TGTGCCAGCAGCGTAGCTAGTGGAAACTACGAGCAGTACTTC CASSVASGNYEQYF TRBV9 - TRBJ2-7 -
TGCAGCGTTGAAGATGGCTGGCTCCCAAACACCGGGGAGCTGTTTTTT CSVEDGWLPNTGELFF TRBV29-1 - TRBJ2-2 -
TGTGCCAGCAGTTTTGGGACAGAGCAGTTCTTC CASSFGTEQFF TRBV27 - TRBJ2-1 -
TGTGCCAGCAGCTTACTGGCAGGCCCCTCCTACGAGCAGTACTTC CASSLLAGPSYEQYF TRBV7-9 - TRBJ2-7 -
TGTGCCAGTAGTATAGGAGGACAGGGGCAACTTGGCTACACCTTC CASSIGGQGQLGYTF TRBV19 TRBD1 TRBJ1-2 -